The 24 T cell receptor beta chains presented below share a single source sample, sequenced in a study of blood T cells in healthy people across ages. Through a sample-barcoded 5' primer and a J-beta primer mix, a second PCR was run for roughly 6 to 12 cycles. In TCRdb, the 5' RACE reads were re-called with MiXCR into one record per CDR3 protein. The sample has roughly 1,700,000 distinct CDR3 sequences, 28% seen once. Sequenced input: blood. These receptors came from a young woman in good health.

There are a few counts of this clonotype. This chain links TRBV5-1 with TRBJ1-6; no firm D call. Germline-derived CDR1 and CDR2 are SGHRS and YFSETQ. Trimming left V 0 bases short and J 5 bases short, with 6 bases between. CDR3 size: 14 residues. DNA for the CDR3: TGCGCCAGCAGCTTGGGCTTCGATAATTCACCCCTCCACTTT. It translates to CASSLGFDNSPLHF.

This clonotype was found many times. This chain uses TRBV7-9 with TRBJ2-7, with 12 nucleotides matching TRBD2. With 5 bases clipped from V and 5 bases from J, the junction kept 7 bases outside the gene matches. The CDR3 is 15 residues long. CDR1 is SEHNR, CDR2 FQNEAQ, per germline (reference sequence). This CDR3 is CASSTRLAGENEQYF. The CDR3 DNA sequence: TGTGCCAGCAGCACACGACTAGCGGGAGAAAACGAGCAGTACTTC.

This clonotype turned up a few times. The chain recombines TRBV6-6 with TRBJ1-2; D may be TRBD1 (5 bases). Trimming shortened V by 0 bases and J by 7 bases, and 12 bases separated the two germline ends. CDR1 is MNHNY and CDR2 is SVGAGI in the germline V gene (reference sequence). The CDR3 length is 14 residues. CDR3 sequence reads: CASSYSEGAGGYTF. CDR3 bases: TGTGCCAGCAGTTACTCTGAAGGGGCAGGTGGCTACACCTTC.

This clonotype was counted a few times. V usage is TRBV2 and J usage is TRBJ2-6, with D tentatively TRBD1 (6 bases). V lost 7 bases, J lost 1 base, and 20 bases lay in between. Germline CDR1 is SNHLY and CDR2 is FYNNEI. This CDR3 is 18 amino acids long. The CDR3 sequence is CASTISDSRPSGANVLTF. CDR3 DNA sequence: TGTGCCAGCACCATTTCGGACAGCCGTCCGTCTGGGGCCAACGTCCTGACTTTC. Full variable domain (outside the CDR3, taken from reference TRBV2 and TRBJ2-6): EPEVTQTPSHQVTQMGQEVILRCVPISNHLYFYWYRQILGQKVEFLVSFYNNEISEKSEIFDDQFSVERPDGSNFTLKIRSTKLEDSAMYFCASTISDSRPSGANVLTFGAGSRLTVL.

The chain employs TRBV4-2 and TRBJ2-2; TRBD1 matches at 8 bases. Germline trimming cut 4 bases from V and 5 bases from J; bases unmatched to any gene: 9. In germline, CDR1 is LGHNA, CDR2 YNFKEQ. CDR3 size: 16 residues. The DNA for the CDR3 is TGTGCCAGCAGCCGAACAGGACAGGGTGGGACCGGGGAGCTGTTTTTT. Protein product: CASSRTGQGGTGELFF.

A note on this clonotype: One end of the junction is discordant with germline, which a read error may explain. V gene TRBV12-3 or TRBV12-4 combines with J gene TRBJ2-5, with a weak D call TRBD2 (5 bases). This CDR3 has 15 residues. The CDR3 here is CASSTDLATQENQYF. The DNA for the CDR3 is TGTGCCAGCAGCACCGACTTAGCGACCCAAGAGAACCAGTACTTC.

The chain couples TRBV5-1 to TRBJ2-3; D is ambiguous. Per germline, CDR1 SGHRS and CDR2 YFSETQ. Trimming removed 2 bases at V and 2 bases at J, with 9 bases between. The CDR3 is made up of 14 amino acids. CDR3 in amino acids: CASSFPVDTDTQYF. Here the CDR3 DNA reads TGCGCCAGCAGCTTCCCGGTAGACACAGATACGCAGTATTTT. Together with reference TRBV5-1 and TRBJ2-3, the CDR3 gives the full variable domain: KAGVTQTPRYLIKTRGQQVTLSCSPISGHRSVSWYQQTPGQGLQFLFEYFSETQRNKGNFPGRFSGRQFSNSRSEMNVSTLELGDSALYLCASSFPVDTDTQYFGPGTRLTVL.

V usage is TRBV7-2 and J usage is TRBJ1-1; 9 bases fit TRBD1. CDR3 length: 17 amino acids. Germline CDR1 reads SGHTA; CDR2 reads FQGNSA. Unmatched junction bases numbered 13, after V lost 1 base and J lost 7 bases. CDR3 sequence: CASSLEEQGAPLFEAFF. Written as DNA, the CDR3 is TGTGCCAGCAGCTTAGAGGAACAGGGGGCTCCCCTCTTTGAAGCTTTCTTT.

This clonotype was seen many times. This sequence joins TRBV20-1 and TRBJ2-7, with D possibly TRBD2 on 6 matching bases. Per germline, CDR1 DFQATT and CDR2 SNEGSKA (reference sequence). The CDR3 loop spans 16 amino acids. Between the trimmed V and J ends, which lost 4 bases and 2 bases, there was a span of 21 bases. DNA for the CDR3: TGCAGTGCTAAAGACCTTAGTGGGGGGAAGGCCTACGAGCAGTACTTC. Protein product: CSAKDLSGGKAYEQYF.

This clonotype has at least ten counts. V is TRBV10-3 and J is TRBJ2-7, with TRBD1 as a possible D gene (5 bases). V was clipped by 2 bases and J by 4 bases, with 12 bases between them. Germline-derived CDR1 and CDR2 are ENHRY and SYGVKD. The CDR3 covers 14 residues. CDR3 in amino acids: CAISERQQWYEQYF. CDR3 coding DNA: TGTGCCATCAGTGAGAGACAGCAGTGGTACGAGCAGTACTTC.

This clonotype has only a few counts. The chain is built from TRBV3-1 and TRBJ2-7, with TRBD2 as a possible D gene (7 bases). Per germline, CDR1 LGHDT and CDR2 YNNKEL (reference sequence). There are 15 residues in the CDR3. V was clipped by 4 bases and J by 5 bases, with 18 bases between them. The CDR3 is CASSPWGGGDHEQYF. The CDR3 DNA reads as TGTGCCAGCAGCCCATGGGGGGGGGGCGACCACGAGCAGTACTTC.

This clonotype has a count of ten or more. The chain couples TRBV12-3 or TRBV12-4 to TRBJ2-7; 9 bases match TRBD1. V shed 7 bases and J 6 bases; nucleotides not matched to a gene: 7. The CDR3 consists of 13 residues. CDR3 nucleotide sequence: TGTGCCAGCACTCGACAGGGGGAGGGCGAGCAGTACTTC. Translated: CASTRQGEGEQYF.

The table lists this clonotype with many counts. The V call is TRBV6-6, the J call TRBJ2-3; D is possibly TRBD1 (6 bases). The CDR3 is made up of 15 amino acids. CDR1 is MNHNY and CDR2 is SVGAGI in the germline V gene (reference sequence). Between the trimmed V and J ends, which lost 7 bases and 0 bases, there was a span of 14 bases. The DNA of the CDR3 is TGTGCCAGCACCCTGGGGGCGGAGAGCACAGATACGCAGTATTTT. The encoded protein is CASTLGAESTDTQYF.

The J gene is TRBJ2-1, the V gene TRBV27, with D possibly matching TRBD1 (6 bases). The CDR3 contains 14 residues. Germline V gives CDR1 MNHEY, CDR2 SMNVEV (reference sequence). Trimming pared 10 bases from V and 7 bases from J, leaving 20 bases between. The CDR3 region has the DNA TGTGCCACCCAGAGGGGACACCAAGGGAATGAGCAGTTCTTC. Amino acids: CATQRGHQGNEQFF.

The V call is TRBV2, the J call TRBJ1-2; D call uncertain. V lost 2 bases to trimming and J lost 0 bases, with 16 bases between them. The germline V gene has CDR1 SNHLY and CDR2 FYNNEI. The CDR3 spans 17 residues. The CDR3 protein is CASSEHGSTVTNYGYTF. CDR3 bases: TGTGCCAGCAGTGAACACGGCAGTACGGTAACTAACTATGGCTACACCTTC.

In this sample, this clonotype turned up a few times. The rearrangement joins TRBV24-1 to TRBJ2-1, with 7 bases that match TRBD2. The germline gives CDR1 KGHDR, CDR2 SFDVKD. The CDR3 spans 17 residues. Losses at the gene ends were 2 bases for V and 1 base for J; bases not matched to a gene: 7. The CDR3 DNA is TGTGCCACCAGTGATTCGGGCATTAGCGGGTCCTACAATGAGCAGTTCTTC. It encodes CATSDSGISGSYNEQFF.

There are a few counts of this clonotype. The CDR3 reads CATSEGLATYNEQFF. The CDR3 DNA is TGTGCCACCAGTGAGGGACTAGCGACCTACAATGAGCAGTTCTTC. V is TRBV24-1 and J is TRBJ2-1; 10 bases are shared with TRBD2. The CDR3 is made up of 15 amino acids. CDR1 is KGHDR and CDR2 is SFDVKD in the germline V gene. With 4 bases clipped from V and 2 bases from J, the junction kept 1 base outside the gene matches.

This chain connects TRBV29-1 to TRBJ2-1, with a weak D call TRBD2 (5 bases). Germline values: CDR1 SQVTM, CDR2 ANQGSEA. The CDR3 loop spans 13 amino acids. Deletions cut 7 bases from V and 5 bases from J, with 15 bases between. DNA for the CDR3: TGCAGCGCAATCATTCGGGAAGACAATGAGCAGTTCTTC. This gives the protein CSAIIREDNEQFF.

The sample holds a few counts of this clonotype. A read error may account for a junction end that differs from germline. CDR3 in DNA: TGTGCCAGCAGTCAAGACCCAAGGGGGATGTCTGGAAACACCATATATTTT. This gives the protein CASSQDPRGMSGNTIYF. V is TRBV4-2 and J is TRBJ1-3, with D tentatively TRBD1 (6 bases). Germline V gives CDR1 LGHNA, CDR2 YNFKEQ. CDR3 length equals 17 residues.

This rearrangement joins TRBV19 to TRBJ2-4, with D unclear. Trimming took off 7 bases at V and 6 bases at J, with 16 bases between the two ends. CDR3 size: 14 residues. Germline V gives CDR1 LNHDA, CDR2 SQIVND (reference sequence). The CDR3 bases are TGTGCCAGTACCCCTGGTAGTTACCCAAACATTCAGTACTTC. Its translation: CASTPGSYPNIQYF.

V is TRBV11-1 and J is TRBJ2-7, with 10 bases identical to TRBD1. The CDR3 loop spans 15 amino acids. Per germline, CDR1 SGHAT and CDR2 FQDESV (reference sequence). Trimming removed 4 bases from V and 3 bases from J; junction bases left unmatched: 6. For the CDR3, the DNA is TGTGCCAGCAGCTCTGGGACAGGGGAACACTACGAGCAGTACTTC. Residues: CASSSGTGEHYEQYF.

V usage is TRBV2 and J usage is TRBJ2-1; 10 bases line up with TRBD2. The CDR3 consists of 16 residues. With V trimmed by 5 bases and J by 3 bases, 7 bases remained unmatched. Germline values: CDR1 SNHLY, CDR2 FYNNEI. In nucleotides, the CDR3 is TGTGCCAGCAGTAGGAGCGGGGGGGCTATCTACAATGAGCAGTTCTTC. Its translation is CASSRSGGAIYNEQFF.

The rearrangement uses TRBV20-1 and TRBJ2-1, with D possibly matching TRBD2 (6 bases). The germline V and J ends were trimmed by 1 base and 9 bases, with 16 bases remaining between them. CDR1 DFQATT and CDR2 SNEGSKA come from the germline V gene (reference sequence). This CDR3 is built from 14 residues. CDR3 sequence (DNA): TGCAGTGCTAGAGCTTGCGGGACGAACAGTGAGCAGTTCTTC. Translating it yields CSARACGTNSEQFF.

This clonotype was detected a few times. V usage is TRBV25-1 and J usage is TRBJ1-6; D possibly corresponds to TRBD1 (5 bases). The germline V gene encodes CDR1 MGHDK and CDR2 SYGVNS. CDR3 size: 15 residues. Trimming stripped 5 bases from V and 6 bases from J, with 14 bases between. The CDR3 sequence is CASSPPGRTNSPLHF. The CDR3 DNA sequence: TGTGCCAGCAGTCCCCCGGGACGGACTAATTCACCCCTCCACTTT.